This T cell receptor (beta chain) originates from a study of cytomegalovirus exposure and HLA in healthy donors. This clone appeared a few times. This CDR3 has 15 residues. V shed 4 bases and J 3 bases; nucleotides not matched to a gene: 4. Germline CDR1 reads MNHNS; CDR2 reads SASEGT. Each donor was healthy, and each was a bone marrow donor. The PCR ran on 60 Vbeta and 13 Jbeta primers. Measured with immunoSEQ multiplex PCR; TCRdb has only the in-frame clones, and not every one. The sample has approximately 27,000 clones; roughly 68% are singletons. The sequencing input was PBMCs. The rearrangement uses TRBV6-1 and TRBJ2-1; 9 positions agree with TRBD1. This sequence originates from a woman aged 45 to 65 in good health and CMV-seronegative. The CDR3 sequence is CASSAGTGFYNEQFF. Here the CDR3 DNA reads TGTGCCAGCAGTGCAGGGACAGGGTTCTACAATGAGCAGTTCTTC.